This T cell receptor beta chain was obtained from a study of T cells in Graves' hyperthyroidism and ophthalmopathy. RNA transcripts served as the template for amplifying TCR beta CDR3 regions. Using the HTBI primer set, a first-round RT-PCR was run on the TCR CDR3. TCRdb fed the multiplex PCR reads into MiXCR, producing one record per CDR3 protein. The data show roughly 500,000 distinct CDR3 sequences, approximately 15% seen once. Of note for this clonotype: Antigen: not known.

The CDR3 totals 16 residues. V was clipped by 2 bases and J by 0 bases; unmatched bases: 5. Germline V CDR1 and CDR2: MNHEY, SMNVEV (reference sequence). Patients with uncontrolled infections, other autoimmune diseases, pregnancy or lactation were excluded. Based on clinical symptoms, serum thyroxine and TRAb, thyroid ultrasound and orbital computed tomography, diagnoses were reached. Fresh peripheral blood, less than 11 ml of it, supplied the PBMCs. Broader study findings: Prediction of ophthalmopathy progression came a median approximately 7 months pre-onset.

V is TRBV27 and J is TRBJ2-7; 9 nucleotides agree with TRBD2. The TCR comes from a woman aged 25 to 45 with Graves' hyperthyroidism that later progressed to Graves' ophthalmopathy. The sequencing sample was made of blood. CDR3 in amino acids: CASSLVAGASSYEQYF. The CDR3 DNA reads TGTGCCAGCAGTTTAGTAGCGGGAGCAAGCTCCTACGAGCAGTACTTC.